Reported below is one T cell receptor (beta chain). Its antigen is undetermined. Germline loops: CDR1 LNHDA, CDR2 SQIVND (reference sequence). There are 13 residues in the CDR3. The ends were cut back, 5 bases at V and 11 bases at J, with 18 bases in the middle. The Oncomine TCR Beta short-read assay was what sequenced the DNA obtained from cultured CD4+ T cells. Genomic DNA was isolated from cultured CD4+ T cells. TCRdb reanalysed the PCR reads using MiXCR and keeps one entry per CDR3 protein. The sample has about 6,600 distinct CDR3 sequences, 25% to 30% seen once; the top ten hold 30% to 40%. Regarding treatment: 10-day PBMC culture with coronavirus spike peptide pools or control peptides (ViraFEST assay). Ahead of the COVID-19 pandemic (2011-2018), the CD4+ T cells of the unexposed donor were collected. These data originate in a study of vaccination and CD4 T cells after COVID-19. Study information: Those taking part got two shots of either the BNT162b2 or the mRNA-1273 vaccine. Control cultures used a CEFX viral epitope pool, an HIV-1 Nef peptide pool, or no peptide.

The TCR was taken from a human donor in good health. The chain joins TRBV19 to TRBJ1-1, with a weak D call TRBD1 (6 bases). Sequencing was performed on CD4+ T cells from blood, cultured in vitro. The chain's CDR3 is CASSETSQTGAFF. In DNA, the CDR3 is TGTGCCAGTAGTGAGACATCACAGACAGGCGCTTTCTTT.